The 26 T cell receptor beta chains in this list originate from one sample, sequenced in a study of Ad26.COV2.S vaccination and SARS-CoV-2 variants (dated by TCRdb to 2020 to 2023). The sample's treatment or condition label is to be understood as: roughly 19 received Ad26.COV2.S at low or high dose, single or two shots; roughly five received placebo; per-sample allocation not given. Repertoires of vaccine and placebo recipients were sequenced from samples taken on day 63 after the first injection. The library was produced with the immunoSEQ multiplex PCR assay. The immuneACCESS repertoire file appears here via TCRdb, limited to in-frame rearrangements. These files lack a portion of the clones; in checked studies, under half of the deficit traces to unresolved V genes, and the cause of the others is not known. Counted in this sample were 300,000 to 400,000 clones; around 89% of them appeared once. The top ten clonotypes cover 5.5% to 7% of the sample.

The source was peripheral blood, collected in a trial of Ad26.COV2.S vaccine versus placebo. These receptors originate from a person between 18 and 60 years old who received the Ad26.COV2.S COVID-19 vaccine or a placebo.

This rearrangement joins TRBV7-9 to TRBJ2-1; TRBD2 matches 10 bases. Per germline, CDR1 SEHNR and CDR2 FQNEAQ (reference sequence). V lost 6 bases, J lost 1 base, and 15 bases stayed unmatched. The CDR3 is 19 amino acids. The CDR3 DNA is TGTGCCAGCAGAACCCGGATCGGACCTAGCGGGGGATCCTACAATGAGCAGTTCTTC. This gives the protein CASRTRIGPSGGSYNEQFF.

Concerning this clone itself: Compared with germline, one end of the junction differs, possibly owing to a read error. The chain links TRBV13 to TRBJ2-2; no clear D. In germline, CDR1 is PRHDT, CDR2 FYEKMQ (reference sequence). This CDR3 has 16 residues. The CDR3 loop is CASSLGPNPVTRELFF. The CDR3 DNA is TGTGCCAGCAGCTTAGGCCCTAATCCGGTCACCCGGGAGCTGTTTTTT.

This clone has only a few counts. The CDR3 here is CASSLNRGGNEKLFF. The CDR3 nucleotides are TGTGCCAGCAGCTTAAACAGGGGAGGCAATGAAAAACTGTTTTTT. The chain is built from TRBV7-9 and TRBJ1-4; TRBD1 matches at 7 bases. Unmatched junction bases numbered 5, after V lost 2 bases and J lost 5 bases. The CDR3 is 15 amino acids. The germline gives CDR1 SEHNR, CDR2 FQNEAQ (reference sequence).

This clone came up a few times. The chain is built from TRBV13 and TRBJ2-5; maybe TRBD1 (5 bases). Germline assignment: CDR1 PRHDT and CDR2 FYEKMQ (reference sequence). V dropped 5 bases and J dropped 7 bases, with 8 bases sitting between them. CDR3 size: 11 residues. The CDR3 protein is CASSTQGTQYF. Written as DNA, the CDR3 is TGTGCCAGCAGCACCCAGGGGACCCAGTACTTC.

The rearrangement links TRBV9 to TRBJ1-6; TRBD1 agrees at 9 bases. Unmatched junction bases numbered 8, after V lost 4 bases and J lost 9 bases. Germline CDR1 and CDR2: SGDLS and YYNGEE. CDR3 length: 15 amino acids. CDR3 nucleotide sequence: TGTGCCAGCAGCACCGGGGGGGACAGGGTTTCACCCCTCCACTTT. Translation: CASSTGGDRVSPLHF. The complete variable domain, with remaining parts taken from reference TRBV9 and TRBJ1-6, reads DSGVTQTPKHLITATGQRVTLRCSPRSGDLSVYWYQQSLDQGLQFLIQYYNGEERAKGNILERFSAQQFPDLHSELNLSSLELGDSALYFCASSTGGDRVSPLHFGNGTRLTVT.

CDR3 DNA: TGTGCCAGCAGTCTGGGCCCACTGGGAGATACGCAGTATTTT. Protein: CASSLGPLGDTQYF. The chain joins TRBV6-2 or TRBV6-3 to TRBJ2-3, with D hard to call. Trimming stripped 5 bases from V and 5 bases from J, with 14 bases between. CDR3 length: 14 residues. Germline V CDR1 and CDR2: MNHEY, SVGEGT.

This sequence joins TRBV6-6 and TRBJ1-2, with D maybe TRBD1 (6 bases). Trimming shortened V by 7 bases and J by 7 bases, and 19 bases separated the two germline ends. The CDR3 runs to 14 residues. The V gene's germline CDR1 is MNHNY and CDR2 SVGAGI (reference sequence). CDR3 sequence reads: CASNLRTVRSGYTF. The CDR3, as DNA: TGTGCCAGCAACCTCCGGACAGTACGTTCTGGCTACACCTTC.

CDR3 sequence: CASSLSRESTDTQYF. CDR3 DNA sequence: TGTGCCAGCAGCTTGAGTAGGGAGTCCACAGATACGCAGTATTTT. The chain links TRBV5-4 to TRBJ2-3; the D gene is possibly TRBD2 (5 bases). The CDR3 is 15 amino acids. Germline-derived CDR1 and CDR2 are SGHNT and YYREEE (reference sequence). V was cut by 1 base and J by 2 bases, with 11 bases left in between.

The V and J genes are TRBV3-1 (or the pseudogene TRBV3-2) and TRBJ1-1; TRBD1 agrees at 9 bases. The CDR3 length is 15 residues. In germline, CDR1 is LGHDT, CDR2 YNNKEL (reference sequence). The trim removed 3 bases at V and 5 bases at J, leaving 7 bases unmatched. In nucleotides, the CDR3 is TGTGCCAGCAGCCAGTGGACAGGGGATGGGACTGAAGCTTTCTTT. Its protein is CASSQWTGDGTEAFF.

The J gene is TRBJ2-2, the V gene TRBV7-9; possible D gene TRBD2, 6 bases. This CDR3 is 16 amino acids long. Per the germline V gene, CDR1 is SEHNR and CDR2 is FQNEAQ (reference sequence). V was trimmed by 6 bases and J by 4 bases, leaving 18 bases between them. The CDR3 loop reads CASRVGSGSGTGELFF. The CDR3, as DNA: TGTGCCAGCAGGGTGGGGTCCGGGAGTGGCACCGGGGAGCTGTTTTTT.

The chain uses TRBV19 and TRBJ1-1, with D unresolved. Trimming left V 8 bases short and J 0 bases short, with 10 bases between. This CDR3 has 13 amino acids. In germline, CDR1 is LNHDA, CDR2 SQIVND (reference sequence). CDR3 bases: TGTGCCAGTTCATCCACTTTGAACACTGAAGCTTTCTTT. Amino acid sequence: CASSSTLNTEAFF. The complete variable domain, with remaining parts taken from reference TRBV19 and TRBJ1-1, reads DGGITQSPKYLFRKEGQNVTLSCEQNLNHDAMYWYRQDPGQGLRLIYYSQIVNDFQKGDIAEGYSVSREKKESFPLTVTSAQKNPTAFYLCASSSTLNTEAFFGQGTRLTVV.

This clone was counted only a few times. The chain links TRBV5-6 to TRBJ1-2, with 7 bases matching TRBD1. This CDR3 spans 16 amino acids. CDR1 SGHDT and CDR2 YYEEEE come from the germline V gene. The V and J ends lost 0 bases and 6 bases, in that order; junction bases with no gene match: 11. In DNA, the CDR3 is TGTGCCAGCAGCTTGGGGACCCAGACAGGGTTACATGGCTACACCTTC. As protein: CASSLGTQTGLHGYTF.

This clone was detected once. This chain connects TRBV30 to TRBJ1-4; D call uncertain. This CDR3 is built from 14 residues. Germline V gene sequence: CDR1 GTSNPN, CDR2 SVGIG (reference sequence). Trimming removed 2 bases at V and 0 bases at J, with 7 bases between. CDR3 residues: CAWSRSATNEKLFF. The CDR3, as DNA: TGTGCCTGGAGTAGGTCCGCAACTAATGAAAAACTGTTTTTT. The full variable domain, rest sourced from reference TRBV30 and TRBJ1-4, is SQTIHQWPATLVQPVGSPLSLECTVEGTSNPNLYWYRQAAGRGLQLLFYSVGIGQISSEVPQNLSASRPQDRQFILSSKKLLLSDSGFYLCAWSRSATNEKLFFGSGTQLSVL.

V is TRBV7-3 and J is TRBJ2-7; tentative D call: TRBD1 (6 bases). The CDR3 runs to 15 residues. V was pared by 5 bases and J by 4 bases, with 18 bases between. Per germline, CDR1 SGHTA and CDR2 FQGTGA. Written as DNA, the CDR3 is TGTGCCAGCAGCCTTACACCGGGACATTTATACGAGCAGTACTTC. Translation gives CASSLTPGHLYEQYF. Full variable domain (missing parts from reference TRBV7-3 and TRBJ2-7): GAGVSQTPSNKVTEKGKYVELRCDPISGHTALYWYRQSLGQGPEFLIYFQGTGAADDSGLPNDRFFAVRPEGSVSTLKIQRTERGDSAVYLCASSLTPGHLYEQYFGPGTRLTVT.

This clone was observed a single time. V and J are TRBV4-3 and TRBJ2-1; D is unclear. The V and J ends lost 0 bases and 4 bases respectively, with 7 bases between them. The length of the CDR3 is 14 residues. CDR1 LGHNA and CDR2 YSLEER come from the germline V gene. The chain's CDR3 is CASSQDAVYNEQFF. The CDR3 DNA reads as TGCGCCAGCAGCCAAGACGCAGTTTACAATGAGCAGTTCTTC.

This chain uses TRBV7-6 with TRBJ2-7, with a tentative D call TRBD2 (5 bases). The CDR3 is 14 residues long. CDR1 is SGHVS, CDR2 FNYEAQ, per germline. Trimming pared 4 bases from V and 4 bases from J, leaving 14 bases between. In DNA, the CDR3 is TGTGCCAGCAGCTGGAGCGGAGGATCATACGAGCAGTACTTC. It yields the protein CASSWSGGSYEQYF.

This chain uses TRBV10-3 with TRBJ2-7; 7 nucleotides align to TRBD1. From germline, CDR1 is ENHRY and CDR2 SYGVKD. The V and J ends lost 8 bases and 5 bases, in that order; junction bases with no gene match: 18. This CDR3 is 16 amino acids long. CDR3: CAIELGRGGAGHEQYF. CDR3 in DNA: TGTGCCATCGAATTAGGTCGAGGGGGCGCCGGGCACGAGCAGTACTTC.

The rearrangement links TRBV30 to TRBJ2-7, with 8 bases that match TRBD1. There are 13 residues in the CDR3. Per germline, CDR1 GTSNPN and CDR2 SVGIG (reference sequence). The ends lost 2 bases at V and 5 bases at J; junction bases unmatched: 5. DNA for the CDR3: TGTGCCTGGAGTCAGGACAGGGACCACGAGCAGTACTTC. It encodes CAWSQDRDHEQYF.

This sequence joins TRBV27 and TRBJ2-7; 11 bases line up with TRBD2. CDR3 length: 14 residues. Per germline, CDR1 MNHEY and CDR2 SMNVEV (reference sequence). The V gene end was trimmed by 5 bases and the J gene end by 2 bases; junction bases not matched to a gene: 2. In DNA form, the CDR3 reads TGTGCCAGCAGTATAGCGGGAGGGCCCTACGAGCAGTACTTC. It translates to CASSIAGGPYEQYF.

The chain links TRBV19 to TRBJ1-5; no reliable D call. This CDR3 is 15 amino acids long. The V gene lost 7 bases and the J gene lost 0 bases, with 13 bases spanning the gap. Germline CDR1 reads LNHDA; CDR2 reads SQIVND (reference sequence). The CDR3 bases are TGTGCCAGTATGACACAGTCTTATAGCAATCAGCCCCAGCATTTT. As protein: CASMTQSYSNQPQHF.

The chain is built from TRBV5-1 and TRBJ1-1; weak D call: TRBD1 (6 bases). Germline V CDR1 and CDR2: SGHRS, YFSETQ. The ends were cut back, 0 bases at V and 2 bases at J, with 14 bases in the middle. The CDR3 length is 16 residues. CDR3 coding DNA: TGCGCCAGCAGCTTGGTAGCGGGGGGCCCAAACACTGAAGCTTTCTTT. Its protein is CASSLVAGGPNTEAFF. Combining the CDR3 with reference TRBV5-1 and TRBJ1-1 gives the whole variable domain KAGVTQTPRYLIKTRGQQVTLSCSPISGHRSVSWYQQTPGQGLQFLFEYFSETQRNKGNFPGRFSGRQFSNSRSEMNVSTLELGDSALYLCASSLVAGGPNTEAFFGQGTRLTVV.

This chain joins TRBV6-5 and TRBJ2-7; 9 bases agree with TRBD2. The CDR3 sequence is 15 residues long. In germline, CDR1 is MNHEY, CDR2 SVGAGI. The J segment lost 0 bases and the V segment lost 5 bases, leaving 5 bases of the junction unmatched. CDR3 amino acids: CASSQTSGGSYEQYF. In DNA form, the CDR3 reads TGTGCCAGCAGTCAGACTAGCGGCGGCTCCTACGAGCAGTACTTC.

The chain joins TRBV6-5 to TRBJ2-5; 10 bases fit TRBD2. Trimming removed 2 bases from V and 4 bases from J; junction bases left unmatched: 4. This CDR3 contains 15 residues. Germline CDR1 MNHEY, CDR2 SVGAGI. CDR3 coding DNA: TGTGCCAGCAGTTACGGAAGCGGGAGGGTAGAGACCCAGTACTTC. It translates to CASSYGSGRVETQYF.

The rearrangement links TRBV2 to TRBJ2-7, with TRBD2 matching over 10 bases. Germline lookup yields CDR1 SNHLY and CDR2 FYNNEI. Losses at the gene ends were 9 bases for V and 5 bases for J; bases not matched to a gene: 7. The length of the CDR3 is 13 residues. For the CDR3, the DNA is TGTGCCAGTACTAGCGGGAATGTCCACGAGCAGTACTTC. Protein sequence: CASTSGNVHEQYF.

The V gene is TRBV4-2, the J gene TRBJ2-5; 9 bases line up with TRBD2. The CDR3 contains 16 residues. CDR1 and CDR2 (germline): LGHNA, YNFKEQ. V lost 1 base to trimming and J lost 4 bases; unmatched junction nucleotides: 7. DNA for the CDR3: TGTGCCAGCAGCCAAGGGGGACGAGCGGGAGGAGAGACCCAGTACTTC. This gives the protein CASSQGGRAGGETQYF.

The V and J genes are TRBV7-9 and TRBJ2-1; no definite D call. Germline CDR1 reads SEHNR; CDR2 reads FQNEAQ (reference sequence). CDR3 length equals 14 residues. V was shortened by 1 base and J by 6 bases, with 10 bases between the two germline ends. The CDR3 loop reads CASSLVSGGNEQFF. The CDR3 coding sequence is TGTGCCAGCAGCTTAGTTTCTGGTGGCAATGAGCAGTTCTTC.